The rows below give T cell receptor beta chains drawn from one sample of a study of OX40 agonist ivuxolimab in advanced cancers. Generated by immunoSEQ multiplex PCR, the TCRdb table keeps only in-frame clones and is missing some. The table includes fewer than 25,000 clones, 83% detected once. The material was CD4+ or CD8+ T cells sorted from blood, obtained in a trial of the OX40 agonist ivuxolimab. The receptors were gathered from an adult with an advanced solid tumor such as melanoma, head and neck, liver or kidney cancer. The CDR3 runs from the conserved cysteine through the conserved F or W. D genes are given only for firm matches. A row's size may be missing; if present it is once, few, many or a size class.

v_gene	d_gene	j_gene	abundance	CDR3nt	CDR3aa
TRBV30	TRBD1	TRBJ2-7	-	TGTGCCTGGAGTCTACAGGGGGCTTACCCCTCCTACGAGCAGTACTTC	CAWSLQGAYPSYEQYF
TRBV5-1	-	TRBJ2-3	-	TGCGCCAGCAGCTTGGCCGCCAGGGGCAGGGTAGATACGCAGTATTTT	CASSLAARGRVDTQYF
TRBV7-8	-	TRBJ2-7	-	TGTGCCAGCAGCTTGTTGGCAGGGTACGAGCAGTACTTC	CASSLLAGYEQYF
TRBV28	-	TRBJ2-7	-	TGTGCCAGTTTTGGGGACTACGAGCAGTACTTC	CASFGDYEQYF
TRBV7-2	-	TRBJ2-5	-	TGTGCCAGCAGCTTATTACCGGGAGCCGAGGGGGAGACCCAGTACTTC	CASSLLPGAEGETQYF
TRBV5-1	-	TRBJ1-3	-	TGCGCCAGCAGCTTGGTAGGCGGTCGGGTTCTCTCTGGAAACACCATATATTTT	CASSLVGGRVLSGNTIYF
TRBV30	-	TRBJ1-2	-	TGTGCCTGGAGCACCGTTGTCTATGGCTACACCTTC	CAWSTVVYGYTF
TRBV11-2	-	TRBJ2-7	-	TGTGCCAGCAGCTTAAACAGGGACAACGAGCAGTACTTC	CASSLNRDNEQYF
TRBV11-2	TRBD1	TRBJ1-2	few	TGTGCCAGCAGCTTCGGAGGGGGCGCCTCCCTCTATGGCTACACCTTC	CASSFGGGASLYGYTF
TRBV25-1	TRBD1	TRBJ1-5	once	TGTGCCAGCAGAGGGGACAGCCATCAGCCCCAGCATTTT	CASRGDSHQPQHF
TRBV2	-	TRBJ2-2	-	TGTGCCAGCACCCAGACTCCGCAAGCCGCCGGGGAGCTGTTTTTT	CASTQTPQAAGELFF
TRBV6-1	-	TRBJ2-1	-	TGTGCCAGCAGGGTTGGAGCGGGCCCCTACAATGAGCAGTTCTTC	CASRVGAGPYNEQFF
TRBV5-4	-	TRBJ1-2	-	TGTGCCAGCAGCTTTTACAGCTCCTCACCTAATGGCTACACCTTC	CASSFYSSSPNGYTF
TRBV27	-	TRBJ2-1	once	TGTGCCAGCTCAGGGGGGCGTTCCTACAATGAGCAGTTCTTC	CASSGGRSYNEQFF
TRBV12-5	-	TRBJ2-7	-	TGTGCTACTACGGGACAAAGCTCCTACGAGCAGTACTTC	CATTGQSSYEQYF
TRBV7-6	TRBD1	TRBJ1-5	medium-sized	TGTGCCAGCAGCTTCGGAGAGGGACAGGCGGGCAATCAGCCCCAGCATTTT	CASSFGEGQAGNQPQHF
TRBV7-8	TRBD2	TRBJ2-3	-	TGTGCCAGCAGCTTCCCAGCGGGGGACACAGATACGCAGTATTTT	CASSFPAGDTDTQYF
TRBV5-1	-	TRBJ1-2	-	TGCGCCAGCAGCTTGGTACAGGGCGCAGACTATGGCTACACCTTC	CASSLVQGADYGYTF
TRBV7-9	TRBD1	TRBJ2-1	-	TGTGCCAGCAGCTCCCGGGACAGGTCTTCTGTAGGTGAGCAGTTCTTC	CASSSRDRSSVGEQFF
TRBV29-1	-	TRBJ2-3	few	TGCAGCGCGGTGGGAAGCACAGATACGCAGTATTTT	CSAVGSTDTQYF
TRBV7-3	-	TRBJ2-7	-	TGTGCCAGCAGCTTAGACAGGCAAGGCGAGCAGTACTTC	CASSLDRQGEQYF
TRBV19	TRBD1	TRBJ2-1	-	TGTGCCAGTAAACGCCTCCGGGACAGGGACACACATGGTGAGCAGTTCTTC	CASKRLRDRDTHGEQFF
TRBV5-6	-	TRBJ1-1	medium-sized	TGTGCCAGCAGCTTGGGACAGCCACCCACTGAAGCTTTCTTT	CASSLGQPPTEAFF
TRBV11-2	-	TRBJ1-5	-	TGTGCCAGCAGCTTAGATCGAGGGGAGGGGCAGCCCCAGCATTTT	CASSLDRGEGQPQHF
TRBV18	-	TRBJ2-7	-	TGTGCCAGCTCACCAGGGGGCCCGACCTACGAGCAGTACTTC	CASSPGGPTYEQYF
TRBV27	-	TRBJ2-4	-	TGTGCCAGCAGTCCATTCGCTCCGGGGGCTATCTCGGAGGCCAAAAACATTCAGTACTTC	CASSPFAPGAISEAKNIQYF
TRBV5-1	TRBD2	TRBJ2-1	-	TGCGCCAGCAGCTTTGGCGGGGGATACAATGAGCAGTTCTTC	CASSFGGGYNEQFF
TRBV28	TRBD1	TRBJ1-4	-	TGTGCCAGCAGCTGGGACAGGGGGCGAAATCGTAAACTGTTTTTT	CASSWDRGRNRKLFF
TRBV7-6	-	TRBJ1-4	-	TGTGCCAGCAGCTTCCGGAATGAAAAACTGTTTTTT	CASSFRNEKLFF
TRBV9	TRBD1	TRBJ1-4	-	TGTGCCAGCAGCCACCCAGGGGGACAGGATAATGAAAAACTGTTTTTT	CASSHPGGQDNEKLFF
TRBV6-6	TRBD2	TRBJ2-1	-	TGTGCCAGCAGTCCAATAGCGGGAAGTGAGCAGTTCTTC	CASSPIAGSEQFF
TRBV6-4	-	TRBJ2-3	-	TGTGCCAGCAGTGCGGAGACCGGGCCCTTCGAGGGCCCAGATACGCAGTATTTT	CASSAETGPFEGPDTQYF
TRBV19	-	TRBJ2-6	-	TGTGCCAGTAGGTTAGCGACAGGCCATCTATCTGGGGCCAACGTCCTGACTTTC	CASRLATGHLSGANVLTF
TRBV5-5	-	TRBJ1-2	-	TGTGCCAGCAGCTTAGATCGACATAGGGGCTACACCTTC	CASSLDRHRGYTF
TRBV11-3	TRBD2	TRBJ2-1	-	TGTGCCAGCAGCATCGGGACTAGCGGGAGCGTTCTTTTCTTC	CASSIGTSGSVLFF
TRBV5-1	TRBD1	TRBJ1-5	-	TGCGCCAGCAGCTTGAGGACAGGAAGGGATCAGCCCCAGCATTTT	CASSLRTGRDQPQHF
TRBV21-1	-	TRBJ2-5	once	TGTGCCAGCAGCAAAACCTCCGTGCCTGGGGAGACCCAGTACTTC	CASSKTSVPGETQYF
TRBV2	TRBD1	TRBJ2-1	-	TGTGCCAGCAGAGACGGGACAGGGCGCGATGAGCAGTTCTTC	CASRDGTGRDEQFF
TRBV9	TRBD2	TRBJ2-1	-	TGTGCCAGCAGCGCTAGCGGGGGGCCGTACAATGAGCAGTTCTTC	CASSASGGPYNEQFF
TRBV27	TRBD1	TRBJ2-7	-	TGTGCCAGCAGTTTAGGGCAGGGGGCCTACGAGCAGTACTTC	CASSLGQGAYEQYF
TRBV30	-	TRBJ1-1	-	TGTGCCTGGAGACCCGGGAACACTGAAGCTTTCTTT	CAWRPGNTEAFF
TRBV9	TRBD2	TRBJ2-2	-	TGTGCCAGCAGCTCCCAAGGCGCGGGGAGGGCGGACGGGGAGCTGTTTTTT	CASSSQGAGRADGELFF
TRBV27	-	TRBJ2-7	medium-sized	TGTGCCAGCAGGGGGCAGGGGAGCCACGAGCAGTACTTC	CASRGQGSHEQYF
TRBV30	TRBD2	TRBJ2-1	-	TGTGCCTGGGCTAGCGGGAGAGGCAATGAGCAGTTCTTC	CAWASGRGNEQFF
TRBV9	-	TRBJ2-7	once	TGTGCCAGCACCCGGGACGGCGACCCGCCCTACGAGCAGTACTTC	CASTRDGDPPYEQYF
TRBV11-1	-	TRBJ2-7	once	TGTGCCAGCAGCCTTTGGAGGCGCGAGCAGTACTTC	CASSLWRREQYF
TRBV15	TRBD1	TRBJ2-7	-	TGTGCCACCAGCGCCCCGGGACAGGGGACGTACGAGCAGTACTTC	CATSAPGQGTYEQYF
TRBV28	TRBD1	TRBJ2-1	few	TGTGCCACCCTTGGGACAGGGCCGAACTTAGGGGATGAGCAGTTCTTC	CATLGTGPNLGDEQFF
TRBV4-1	-	TRBJ1-2	-	TGCGCCAGCAGGGGGCTCGGCTATGGCTACACCTTC	CASRGLGYGYTF
TRBV19	TRBD1	TRBJ2-2	-	TGTGCCAGTAGTATAGGGACAGGGGGCTTCGGGGAGCTGTTTTTT	CASSIGTGGFGELFF
TRBV2	-	TRBJ2-1	once	TGTGCCACCGCCCCCAGCGGAGAGTACAATGAGCAGTTCTTC	CATAPSGEYNEQFF
TRBV5-5	TRBD2	TRBJ2-1	-	TGTGCCAGCAGCTTAGGACTAGGAGTCAATGAGCAGTTCTTC	CASSLGLGVNEQFF
TRBV9	-	TRBJ2-2	-	TGTGCCAGCAGCTCATACACCGGGGAGCTGTTTTTT	CASSSYTGELFF
TRBV6-5	TRBD1	TRBJ2-1	-	TGTGCCAGCAGGAGGGACAGGGAGTACAATGAGCAGTTCTTC	CASRRDREYNEQFF
TRBV11-2	-	TRBJ2-1	-	TGTGCCAGCAGCTTGGACAGTGGCTCCGGTGATGAGCAGTTCTTC	CASSLDSGSGDEQFF
TRBV11-2	-	TRBJ1-1	-	TGTGCCAGCAGCTTAGGGCTGAACACTGAAGCTTTCTTT	CASSLGLNTEAFF
TRBV11-2	-	TRBJ1-1	-	TGTGCCAGCAGCTTAGGAGGGGCAGGGCTTGAAGCTTTCTTT	CASSLGGAGLEAFF